Listed below are T cell receptor beta chains from one sample, sequenced in a study of cytomegalovirus exposure and HLA in healthy donors. TCRdb's table, derived via immunoSEQ multiplex PCR, lists solely in-frame clones and lacks some. The sample yields some 83,000 clones, 70% to 75% seen once. Input material: PBMCs. The receptors here all came from a man in his sixties in good health and CMV-seronegative. Both conserved end residues are part of each CDR3. Fields, in order: CDR3 protein, CDR3 DNA, D gene, clone size, V gene, J gene. D genes are given only for firm matches. Not all rows give a size; the values are once, few, many and, for expanded clones, a class.

CDR3aa: CASSRQGGNTIYF; CDR3nt: TGTGCCAGCAGCCGGCAGGGAGGAAACACCATATATTTT; d_gene: .; abundance: .; v_gene: TRBV4-2; j_gene: TRBJ1-3
CDR3aa: CASSQRTGPPYEQYF; CDR3nt: TGCGCCAGCAGCCAAAGGACAGGGCCTCCCTACGAGCAGTACTTC; d_gene: TRBD1; abundance: .; v_gene: TRBV4-1; j_gene: TRBJ2-7
CDR3aa: CASSPGTGFGYGYTF; CDR3nt: TGCGCCAGCAGCCCTGGAACAGGGTTCGGCTATGGCTACACCTTC; d_gene: .; abundance: few; v_gene: TRBV5-1; j_gene: TRBJ1-2
CDR3aa: CASSPTILAGVVDTQYF; CDR3nt: TGCGCCAGCAGCCCGACTATACTAGCGGGAGTGGTGGATACGCAGTATTTT; d_gene: TRBD2; abundance: .; v_gene: TRBV5-1; j_gene: TRBJ2-3
CDR3aa: CASTADGESSGANVLTF; CDR3nt: TGTGCCAGCACCGCGGACGGGGAGAGCTCTGGGGCCAACGTCCTGACTTTC; d_gene: .; abundance: .; v_gene: TRBV7-6; j_gene: TRBJ2-6
CDR3aa: CASSGPRGVQHF; CDR3nt: TGTGCCAGCAGTGGTCCTCGCGGGGTCCAGCATTTT; d_gene: .; abundance: .; v_gene: TRBV6-6; j_gene: TRBJ1-5
CDR3aa: CASSSQLAGGQTGELFF; CDR3nt: TGTGCCAGCAGCTCACAACTAGCGGGGGGGCAAACCGGGGAGCTGTTTTTT; d_gene: TRBD2; abundance: .; v_gene: TRBV7-3; j_gene: TRBJ2-2
CDR3aa: CASSEGAARGYTF; CDR3nt: TGTGCCAGCAGTGAGGGGGCCGCGCGGGGCTACACCTTC; d_gene: .; abundance: .; v_gene: TRBV6-4; j_gene: TRBJ1-2
CDR3aa: CSSSFRGGGTEAFF; CDR3nt: TGTTCCAGCAGCTTTCGGGGGGGTGGTACTGAAGCTTTCTTT; d_gene: .; abundance: .; v_gene: TRBV7-9; j_gene: TRBJ1-1
CDR3aa: CASSLIPGQETQYF; CDR3nt: TGCGCCAGCAGCTTGATTCCGGGGCAAGAGACCCAGTACTTC; d_gene: .; abundance: .; v_gene: TRBV5-1; j_gene: TRBJ2-5